The T cell receptor beta chain under discussion was sequenced for a study of blood T cell repertoires in COVID-19. Study overall: Samples of COVID-19 (acute and convalescent) were obtained from the United States, Italy and Spain.

In the authors' methods: The authors estimated nucleated cell counts from reference gene primer amplification. The method was immunoSEQ multiplex PCR; TCRdb's version includes in-frame clones alone and lacks a portion of them. That table is the source of V, J and clone size, and D and trimming were worked out from the DNA. The table records roughly 310,000 clones, 89% of them present only once. Trimming removed 5 bases at V and 6 bases at J, with 6 bases between. This CDR3 spans 11 amino acids. The germline gives CDR1 SGHTA, CDR2 FQGTGA. The specimen sequenced was PBMCs or T cells enriched from blood (not recorded which). The receptor was derived from a middle-aged woman who had recovered from COVID-19. The chain carries TRBV7-3 and TRBJ2-3; tentatively, D is TRBD2 (6 bases). The CDR3 protein is CASSRGDTQYF. DNA for the CDR3: TGTGCCAGCAGCCGGGGGGATACGCAGTATTTT.